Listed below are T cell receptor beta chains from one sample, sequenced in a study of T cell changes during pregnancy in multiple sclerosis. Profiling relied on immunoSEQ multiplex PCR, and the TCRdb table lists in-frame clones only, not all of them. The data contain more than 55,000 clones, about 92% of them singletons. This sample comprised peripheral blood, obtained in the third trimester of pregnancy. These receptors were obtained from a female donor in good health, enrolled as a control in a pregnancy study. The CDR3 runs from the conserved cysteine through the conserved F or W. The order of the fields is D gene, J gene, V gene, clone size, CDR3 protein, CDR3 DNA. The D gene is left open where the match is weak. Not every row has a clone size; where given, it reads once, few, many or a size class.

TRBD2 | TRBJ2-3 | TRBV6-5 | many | CASSYVGTSGADTQYF | TGTGCCAGCAGTTACGTAGGGACTAGCGGGGCGGATACGCAGTATTTT
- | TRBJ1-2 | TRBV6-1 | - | CASSGQINYGYTF | TGTGCCAGCTCCGGACAGATAAACTATGGCTACACCTTC
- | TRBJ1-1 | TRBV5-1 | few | CASSLEEGSNTEAFF | TGCGCCAGCAGCTTGGAGGAGGGCTCGAACACTGAAGCTTTCTTT
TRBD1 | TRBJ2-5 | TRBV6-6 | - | CASTRTGEETQYF | TGTGCCAGCACCAGAACAGGGGAAGAGACCCAGTACTTC
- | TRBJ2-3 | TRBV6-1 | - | CASQRGTDTQYF | TGTGCCAGCCAGCGGGGCACAGATACGCAGTATTTT
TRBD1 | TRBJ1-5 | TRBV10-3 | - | CAISEFPHRQGSQPQHF | TGTGCCATCAGTGAGTTCCCCCATAGACAGGGCAGTCAGCCCCAGCATTTT
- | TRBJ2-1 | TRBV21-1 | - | CASSSLTHEEQFF | TGTGCCAGCAGTTCACTAACCCATGAAGAGCAGTTCTTC
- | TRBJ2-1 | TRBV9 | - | CASSVTGEGNEQFF | TGTGCCAGCAGCGTTACGGGGGAAGGCAATGAGCAGTTCTTC
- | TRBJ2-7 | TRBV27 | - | CASSRTGGRGSSYEQYF | TGTGCCAGCAGTCGGACGGGGGGCCGGGGGAGCTCCTACGAGCAGTACTTC
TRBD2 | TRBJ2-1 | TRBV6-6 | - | CASSYTAGGNEQFF | TGTGCCAGCAGTTACACGGCGGGAGGCAATGAGCAGTTCTTC
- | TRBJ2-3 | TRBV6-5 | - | CASSYDGSTDTQYF | TGTGCCAGCAGTTACGACGGGAGCACAGATACGCAGTATTTT
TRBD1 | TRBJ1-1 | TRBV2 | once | CASRGTGVGYTEAFF | TGTGCCAGCAGGGGGACAGGGGTGGGCTACACTGAAGCTTTCTTT
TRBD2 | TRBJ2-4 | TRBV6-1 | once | CASSDPRLAGGRTIQYF | TGTGCCAGCAGTGATCCAAGACTAGCGGGGGGGCGGACCATTCAGTACTTC
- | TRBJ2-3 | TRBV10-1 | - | CASSGITGEGTDTQYF | TGCGCCAGCAGTGGAATAACAGGGGAGGGCACAGATACGCAGTATTTT
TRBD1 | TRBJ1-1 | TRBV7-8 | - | CASRPRDRGRGTEAFF | TGTGCCAGCAGACCCCGGGACAGGGGGCGAGGGACTGAAGCTTTCTTT
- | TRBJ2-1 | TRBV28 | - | CASDSDSYNEQFF | TGTGCCAGCGACAGCGACTCCTACAATGAGCAGTTCTTC
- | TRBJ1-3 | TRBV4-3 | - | CASSQGLVSGNTIYF | TGCGCCAGCAGCCAGGGACTGGTCTCTGGAAACACCATATATTTT
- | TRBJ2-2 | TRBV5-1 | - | CASSFDPRGTNTGELFF | TGCGCCAGCAGCTTCGACCCCAGGGGAACTAACACCGGGGAGCTGTTTTTT
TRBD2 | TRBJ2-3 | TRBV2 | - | CASGSGAGDTQYF | TGTGCCAGCGGTAGCGGGGCTGGGGATACGCAGTATTTT
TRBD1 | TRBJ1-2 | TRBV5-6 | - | CASSWDRASYGYTF | TGTGCCAGCAGCTGGGACAGGGCGAGCTATGGCTACACCTTC
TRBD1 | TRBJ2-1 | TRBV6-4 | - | CASSPTDRADNEQFF | TGTGCCAGCAGTCCTACAGACAGGGCCGACAATGAGCAGTTCTTC
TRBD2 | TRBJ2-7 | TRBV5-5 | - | CASAGGDEQYF | TGTGCCAGCGCGGGGGGCGACGAGCAGTACTTC
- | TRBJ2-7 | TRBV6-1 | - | CASTWAGTVQQYF | TGTGCCAGCACTTGGGCAGGCACGGTGCAGCAGTACTTC
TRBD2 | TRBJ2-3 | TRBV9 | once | CASSVGLAGTDTQYF | TGTGCCAGCAGCGTAGGACTAGCGGGTACAGATACGCAGTATTTT
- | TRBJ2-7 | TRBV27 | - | CASSRRGPDYEQYF | TGTGCCAGCAGTAGAAGGGGCCCCGACTACGAGCAGTACTTC
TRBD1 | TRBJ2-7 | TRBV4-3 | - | CASSPGQPPYEQYF | TGCGCCAGCAGCCCGGGACAGCCGCCCTACGAGCAGTACTTC
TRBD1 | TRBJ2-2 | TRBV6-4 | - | CASKGTARSGELFF | TGTGCCAGCAAGGGGACAGCGAGGTCCGGGGAGCTGTTTTTT
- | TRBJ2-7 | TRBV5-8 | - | CASSWGPDPSYEQYF | TGTGCCAGCAGCTGGGGGCCGGACCCCTCCTACGAGCAGTACTTC
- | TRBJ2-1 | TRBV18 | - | CASSPLRADSNEQFF | TGTGCCAGCTCACCCCTCCGAGCGGACTCCAATGAGCAGTTCTTC
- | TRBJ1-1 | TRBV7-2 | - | CASSLELRGTEAFF | TGTGCCAGCAGCTTAGAACTCAGGGGCACTGAAGCTTTCTTT
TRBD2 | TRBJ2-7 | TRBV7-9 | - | CASSFTPASGAYEQYF | TGTGCCAGCAGCTTTACCCCCGCTAGCGGGGCCTACGAGCAGTACTTC
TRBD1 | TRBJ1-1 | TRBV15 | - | CATSGRTGNTEAFF | TGTGCCACCAGCGGCAGGACAGGGAACACTGAAGCTTTCTTT
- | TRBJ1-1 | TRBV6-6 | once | CASSLDPKVGAEAFF | TGTGCCAGCAGTTTGGACCCCAAAGTAGGGGCTGAAGCTTTCTTT
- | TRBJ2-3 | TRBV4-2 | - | CASSQISGDPADTQYF | TGTGCCAGCAGCCAAATATCGGGAGACCCAGCAGATACGCAGTATTTT
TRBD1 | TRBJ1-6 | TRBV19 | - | CASTLWGQGFNSPLHF | TGTGCCAGTACCCTATGGGGACAGGGCTTTAATTCACCCCTCCACTTT
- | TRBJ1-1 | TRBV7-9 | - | CASSETGTEAFF | TGTGCCAGCAGCGAAACAGGGACTGAAGCTTTCTTT
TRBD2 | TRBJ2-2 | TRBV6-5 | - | CASSYPASGSGELFF | TGTGCCAGCAGTTATCCGGCTAGCGGGAGTGGGGAGCTGTTTTTT
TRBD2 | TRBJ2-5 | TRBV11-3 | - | CASSLKVGGEGETQYF | TGTGCCAGCAGCTTAAAAGTGGGAGGGGAGGGGGAGACCCAGTACTTC